The 5 T cell receptor beta chains listed next were all sequenced from one sample in a study of regulatory T cells in long-lasting Graves disease. Arm-PCR of CDR3 regions and iRepertoire HTBI primers were used to build TCR beta libraries. MiXCR, applied by TCRdb to the multiplex PCR reads, yields one record per CDR3 protein. The table has about 460,000 distinct CDR3 sequences, approximately 15% seen once; the top ten hold approximately 17%. Time point of the sample: newly diagnosed GD, antithyroid drugs for less than 3 months. TCR sequences were obtained from RNA taken from PBMCs. The data also belong to a second study, concerning T cells in Graves' hyperthyroidism and ophthalmopathy.

The specimen comprised peripheral blood mononuclear cells (PBMCs), sampled at new diagnosis, from a patient treated with antithyroid drugs. These receptors all stem from a woman aged 50 to 65 with Graves disease.

This clonotype has a count of ten or more. The chain employs TRBV28 and TRBJ1-6; D is ambiguous. The CDR3 sequence is 14 residues long. Trimming pared 8 bases from V and 9 bases from J, leaving 17 bases between. Germline lookup yields CDR1 MDHEN and CDR2 SYDVKM. Here the CDR3 reads CASGPGLQSSPLHF. CDR3 nucleotides: TGTGCCAGCGGTCCGGGTCTGCAATCTTCACCCCTCCACTTT.

The chain joins TRBV5-8 to TRBJ2-2; tentatively, D is TRBD2 (5 bases). From germline, CDR1 is SGHTS and CDR2 YDEGEE. The ends were cut back, 2 bases at V and 5 bases at J, with 13 bases in the middle. The CDR3 runs to 15 residues. CDR3 sequence (DNA): TGTGCCAGCAGCTTTCATTCGGCGGGTACCGGGGAGCTGTTTTTT. Encoded protein: CASSFHSAGTGELFF.

To note about this clonotype: This may be a read error, as it is one base from a much larger clone. The rearrangement uses TRBV6-2 or TRBV6-3 and TRBJ2-1, with 8 bases aligning to TRBD2. This CDR3 spans 15 amino acids. The germline V gene encodes CDR1 MNHEY and CDR2 SVGEGT. CDR3 coding DNA: TGTGCCAACAGTTACTTTAGCGGGAAGAACAATGAGCAGTTCTTC. Translation: CANSYFSGKNNEQFF.

This clonotype occurred a few times. The chain is built from TRBV30 and TRBJ2-7; 10 bases agree with TRBD2. V gave up 4 bases and J gave up 3 bases; unmatched junction bases: 6. The length of the CDR3 is 14 residues. CDR1 GTSNPN and CDR2 SVGIG come from the germline V gene (reference sequence). CDR3 protein: CAWNPGLAVYEQYF. The CDR3 DNA sequence: TGTGCCTGGAACCCCGGACTAGCGGTCTACGAGCAGTACTTC.

This clonotype has at least ten counts. V and J are TRBV25-1 and TRBJ2-7; 9 bases map to TRBD1. The CDR3 loop spans 15 amino acids. The J segment lost 1 base and the V segment lost 5 bases, leaving 6 bases of the junction unmatched. Germline V gene lookup returns CDR1 MGHDK and CDR2 SYGVNS. The CDR3 region is CASSRTGTGSYEQYF. The CDR3 DNA follows: TGTGCCAGCAGTCGAACCGGGACAGGGTCCTACGAGCAGTACTTC.